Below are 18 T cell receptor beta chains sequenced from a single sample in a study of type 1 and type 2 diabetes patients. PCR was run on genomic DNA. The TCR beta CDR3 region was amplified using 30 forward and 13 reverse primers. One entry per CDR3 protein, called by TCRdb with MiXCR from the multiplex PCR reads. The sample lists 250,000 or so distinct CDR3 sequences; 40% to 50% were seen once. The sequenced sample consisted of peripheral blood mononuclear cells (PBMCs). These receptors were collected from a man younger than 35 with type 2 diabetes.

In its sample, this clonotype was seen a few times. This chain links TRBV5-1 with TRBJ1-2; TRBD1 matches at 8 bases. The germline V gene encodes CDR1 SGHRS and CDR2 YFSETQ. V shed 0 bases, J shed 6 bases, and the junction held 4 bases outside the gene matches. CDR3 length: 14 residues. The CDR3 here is CASSLGWTGNGYTF. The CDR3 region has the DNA TGCGCCAGCAGCTTGGGCTGGACAGGGAATGGCTACACCTTC.

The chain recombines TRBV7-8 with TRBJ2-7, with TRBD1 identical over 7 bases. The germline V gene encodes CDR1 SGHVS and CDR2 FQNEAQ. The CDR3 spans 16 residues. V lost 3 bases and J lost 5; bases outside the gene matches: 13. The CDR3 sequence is CASSFIRQGWSDEQYF. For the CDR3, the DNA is TGTGCCAGCAGCTTTATCCGACAGGGCTGGAGTGACGAGCAGTACTTC.

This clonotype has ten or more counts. CDR3: CASQDREDSPLHF. The CDR3 DNA reads TGTGCCAGTCAGGACAGGGAAGATTCACCCCTCCACTTT. This rearrangement joins TRBV19 to TRBJ1-6; 8 nucleotides line up with TRBD1. The germline gives CDR1 LNHDA, CDR2 SQIVND (reference sequence). The CDR3 has 13 amino acids. The V segment lost 8 bases and the J segment 8 bases; nucleotides outside the gene matches: 5.

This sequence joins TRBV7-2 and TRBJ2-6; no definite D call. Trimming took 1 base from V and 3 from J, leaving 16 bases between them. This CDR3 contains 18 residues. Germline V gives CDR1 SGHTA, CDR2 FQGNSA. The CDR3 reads CASSLVGLDLFGANVLTF. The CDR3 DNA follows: TGTGCCAGCAGCTTAGTGGGTCTGGATTTGTTTGGGGCCAACGTCCTGACTTTC.

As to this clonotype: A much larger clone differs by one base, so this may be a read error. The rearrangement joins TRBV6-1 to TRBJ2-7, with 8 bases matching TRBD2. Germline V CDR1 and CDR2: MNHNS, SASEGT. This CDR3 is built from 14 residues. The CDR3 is CAGSEAPRGGEQYF. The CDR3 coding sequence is TGTGCCGGCAGTGAAGCCCCTCGGGGGGGCGAGCAGTACTTC.

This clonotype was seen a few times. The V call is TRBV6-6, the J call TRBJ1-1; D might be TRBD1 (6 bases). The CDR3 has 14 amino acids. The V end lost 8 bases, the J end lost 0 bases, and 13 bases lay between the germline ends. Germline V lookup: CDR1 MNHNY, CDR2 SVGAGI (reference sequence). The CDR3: CASQDSPMNTEAFF. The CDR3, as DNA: TGTGCCAGCCAGGACAGCCCCATGAACACTGAAGCTTTCTTT.

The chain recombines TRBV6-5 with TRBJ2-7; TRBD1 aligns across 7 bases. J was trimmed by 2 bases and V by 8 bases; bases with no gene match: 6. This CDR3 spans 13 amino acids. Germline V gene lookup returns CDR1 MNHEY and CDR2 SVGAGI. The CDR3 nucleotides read TGTGCCAGCGCCAGGGGGACAGCCTACGAGCAGTACTTC. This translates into CASARGTAYEQYF.

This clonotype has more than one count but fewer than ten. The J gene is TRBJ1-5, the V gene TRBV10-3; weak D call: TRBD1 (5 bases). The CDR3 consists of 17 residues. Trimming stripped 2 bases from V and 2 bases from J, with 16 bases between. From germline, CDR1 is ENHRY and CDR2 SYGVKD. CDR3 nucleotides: TGTGCCATCAGTGAGGCCGGCGCGGGGGTCGGCAATCAGCCCCAGCATTTT. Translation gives CAISEAGAGVGNQPQHF.

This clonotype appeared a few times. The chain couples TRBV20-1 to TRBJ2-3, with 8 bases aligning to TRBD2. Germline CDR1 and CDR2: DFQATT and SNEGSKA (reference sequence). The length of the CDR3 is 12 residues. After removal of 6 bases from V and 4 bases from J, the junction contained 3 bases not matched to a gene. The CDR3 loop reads CSAPGLADTQYF. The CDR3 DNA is TGCAGTGCACCGGGACTAGCAGATACGCAGTATTTT.

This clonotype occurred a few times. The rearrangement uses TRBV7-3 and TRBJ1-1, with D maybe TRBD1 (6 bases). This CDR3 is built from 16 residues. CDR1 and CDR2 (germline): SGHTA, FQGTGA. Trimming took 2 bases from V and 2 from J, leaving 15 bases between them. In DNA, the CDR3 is TGTGCCAGCAGCTTAGGAAGCCAGGGACACAACACTGAAGCTTTCTTT. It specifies CASSLGSQGHNTEAFF.

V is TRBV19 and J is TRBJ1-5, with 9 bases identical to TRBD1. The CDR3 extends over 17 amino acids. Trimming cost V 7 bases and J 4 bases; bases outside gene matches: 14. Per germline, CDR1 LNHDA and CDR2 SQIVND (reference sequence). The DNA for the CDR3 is TGTGCCAGTACCACAAAATGGGTTGGACAGGGGAATCAGCCCCAGCATTTT. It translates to CASTTKWVGQGNQPQHF.

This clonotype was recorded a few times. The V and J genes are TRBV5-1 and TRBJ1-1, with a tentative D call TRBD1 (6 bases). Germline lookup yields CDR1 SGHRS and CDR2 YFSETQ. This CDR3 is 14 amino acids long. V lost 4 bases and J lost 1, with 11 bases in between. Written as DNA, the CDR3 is TGCGCCAGCAGCCTAAAGGGACAGAACACTGAAGCTTTCTTT. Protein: CASSLKGQNTEAFF.

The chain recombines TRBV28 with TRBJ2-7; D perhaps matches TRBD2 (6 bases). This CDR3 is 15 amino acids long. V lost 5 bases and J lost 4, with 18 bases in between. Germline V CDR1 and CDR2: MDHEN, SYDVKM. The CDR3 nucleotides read TGTGCCAGCAGTCTCCCAAGCCTGGGGGGATACGAGCAGTACTTC. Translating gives CASSLPSLGGYEQYF.

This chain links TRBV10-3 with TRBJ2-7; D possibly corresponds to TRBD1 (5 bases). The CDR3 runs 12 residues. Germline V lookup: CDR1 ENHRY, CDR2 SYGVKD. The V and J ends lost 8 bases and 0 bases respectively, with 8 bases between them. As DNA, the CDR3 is TGTGCCATCTCTGACAGCTCCTACGAGCAGTACTTC. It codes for CAISDSSYEQYF.

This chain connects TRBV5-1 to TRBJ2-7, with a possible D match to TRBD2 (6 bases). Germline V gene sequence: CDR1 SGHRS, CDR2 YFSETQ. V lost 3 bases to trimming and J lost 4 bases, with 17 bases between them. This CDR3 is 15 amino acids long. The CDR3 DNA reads TGCGCCAGCAGCTGGGTTAGCGGAGGAGAATACGAGCAGTACTTC. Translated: CASSWVSGGEYEQYF. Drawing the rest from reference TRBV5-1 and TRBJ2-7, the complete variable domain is KAGVTQTPRYLIKTRGQQVTLSCSPISGHRSVSWYQQTPGQGLQFLFEYFSETQRNKGNFPGRFSGRQFSNSRSEMNVSTLELGDSALYLCASSWVSGGEYEQYFGPGTRLTVT.

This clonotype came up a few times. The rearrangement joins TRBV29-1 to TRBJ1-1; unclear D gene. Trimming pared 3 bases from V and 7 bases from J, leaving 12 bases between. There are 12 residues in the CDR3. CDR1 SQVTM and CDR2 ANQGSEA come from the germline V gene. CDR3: CSVESGGYEAFF. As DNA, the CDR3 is TGCAGCGTTGAGTCGGGAGGTTATGAAGCTTTCTTT.

The CDR3 sequence is CASSSNPLYEQYF. The DNA of the CDR3 is TGCGCCAGCAGCTCGAACCCTTTATACGAGCAGTACTTC. The J gene is TRBJ2-7, the V gene TRBV5-1; D uncertain. Trimming pared 3 bases from V and 4 bases from J, leaving 11 bases between. CDR3 size: 13 residues. Germline CDR1 is SGHRS and CDR2 is YFSETQ.

The CDR3 region is CSALQDFELIEQFF. Written as DNA, the CDR3 is TGCAGTGCCCTACAGGATTTTGAACTCATTGAGCAGTTCTTC. The V and J genes are TRBV20-1 and TRBJ2-1; a possible D gene is TRBD1 (5 bases). From germline, CDR1 is DFQATT and CDR2 SNEGSKA (reference sequence). Trimming left V 6 bases short and J 9 bases short, with 21 bases between. The CDR3 totals 14 residues.